This T cell receptor (beta chain) was recovered during a study of graft-versus-host responses after intestinal transplantation. As regards this clone: The antigen remains unidentified.

Data came from immunoSEQ multiplex PCR; TCRdb stores just in-frame clones and leaves some out. The sample lists fewer than 120,000 clones; 85% to 95% were seen once. The germline CDR1 and CDR2 sequences are MNHEY and SMNVEV (reference sequence). J gave up 2 bases and V 6 bases, and 4 bases lay outside the gene matches. This CDR3 is built from 15 residues. The rearrangement uses TRBV27 and TRBJ2-1; 10 bases agree with TRBD2. The clonotype was recovered from a human donor who received an intestinal transplant. The sample consisted of unstimulated CD8+ T cells sorted from spleen or lymph node cells, taken before intestinal transplant. The CDR3 region has the DNA TGTGCCAGCAGCCCAGCGGGAGGGCCCTACAATGAGCAGTTCTTC. It encodes CASSPAGGPYNEQFF.